These 32 T cell receptor beta chains share one sample of origin, sequenced in a study of circulating CD8 cells and anti-PD-1 response in melanoma. The QIAseq Immune Repertoire TCR panel built the libraries from roughly 15 ng of total RNA. TCRdb reprocessed the reads via MiXCR and lists one record per CDR3 protein. The sample lists a few hundred distinct CDR3 sequences; roughly 6% were seen once. Live CD3+CD8+TCRalphabeta+ cells were sorted into four subsets by PD-1 and/or TIGIT. Sequencing used CD8+ T cells from PBMCs, obtained at baseline or after one month of anti-PD-1 therapy (not recorded which). All receptors derive from a human donor with melanoma.

By share, this clonotype ranks as large. The rearrangement links TRBV14 to TRBJ1-2; 7 nucleotides align to TRBD1. J gave up 5 bases and V 5 bases, and 8 bases lay outside the gene matches. Germline CDR1 and CDR2: SGHDN and FVKESK. The CDR3 extends over 14 amino acids. CDR3 DNA sequence: TGTGCCAGCAGCTCCGACAGGGTTGGGTATGGCTACACCTTC. Protein product: CASSSDRVGYGYTF.

This clonotype is termed large. This chain joins TRBV7-3 and TRBJ2-7; D unresolved. The V gene lost 2 bases and the J gene lost 6 bases, with 11 bases spanning the gap. Germline CDR1 and CDR2: SGHTA and FQGTGA. The CDR3 loop spans 13 amino acids. DNA for the CDR3: TGTGCCAGCAGCTTAGATAGGCGGTCCGAGCAGTACTTC. Translating it yields CASSLDRRSEQYF.

By sample share, this clonotype is hyperexpanded (1% or more). The chain carries TRBV24-1 and TRBJ2-3, with a possible D match to TRBD2 (6 bases). Germline values: CDR1 KGHDR, CDR2 SFDVKD. Between the trimmed V and J ends, which lost 3 bases and 7 bases, there was a span of 16 bases. The CDR3 totals 15 residues. CDR3 nucleotides: TGTGCCACCAGTGATGAGGGTTGGGGCGGGAATACGCAGTATTTT. This gives the protein CATSDEGWGGNTQYF.

Notes on this clonotype: A much bigger clone sits one base away, suggesting this may be a read error. The gene calls are TRBV20-1 and TRBJ2-7; the match to TRBD1 covers 7 bases. The germline V gene has CDR1 DFQATT and CDR2 SNEGSKA (reference sequence). This CDR3 is built from 13 residues. The CDR3 sequence: CSARTGHSYDQYF. In DNA, the CDR3 is TGCAGTGCTAGGACAGGGCACTCCTACGATCAGTACTTC.

By sample fraction, this clonotype is large (0.1 to 1%). The chain recombines TRBV3-1 with TRBJ2-7, with D unclear. In germline, CDR1 is LGHDT, CDR2 YNNKEL (reference sequence). This CDR3 is built from 11 residues. The V gene lost 1 base and the J gene lost 2 bases, with 0 bases spanning the gap. The CDR3 DNA is TGTGCCAGCAGCCAAGCCTACGAGCAGTACTTC. Amino acids: CASSQAYEQYF.

On this clonotype: The CDR3 end shows no conserved phenylalanine or tryptophan, and so a read error is likely. The DNA is left out, because the CDR3 cannot be placed on it with certainty; the CDR3 is given as TCRdb lists it. The rearrangement links TRBV21-1 to TRBJ2-1; the table's D call, TRBD2, has no DNA check behind it. TRBV21-1 is a documented pseudogene. With termini counted, the CDR3 has 12 amino acids. CDR3 amino acids: CSSSILTSSGIL.

By proportion, this clonotype is large. CDR3 in DNA: TGTGCCAGCAGTGAATACGGGGGCTCCTACAATGAGCAGTTCTTC. Its protein is CASSEYGGSYNEQFF. The chain uses TRBV25-1 and TRBJ2-1, with D perhaps TRBD2 (6 bases). Germline CDR1 reads MGHDK; CDR2 reads SYGVNS. The CDR3 runs 15 residues. Trimming took 0 bases from V and 0 from J, leaving 6 bases between them. The full variable domain, rest sourced from reference TRBV25-1 and TRBJ2-1, is EADIYQTPRYLVIGTGKKITLECSQTMGHDKMYWYQQDPGMELHLIHYSYGVNSTEKGDLSSESTVSRIRTEHFPLTLESARPSHTSQYLCASSEYGGSYNEQFFGPGTRLTVL.

Within the sample, this clonotype is large. The J gene is TRBJ2-2, the V gene TRBV10-3, with unresolved D. The V end was cut by 4 bases, the J end by 0 bases, with 9 bases between. This CDR3 spans 15 amino acids. Germline CDR1 is ENHRY and CDR2 is SYGVKD. The CDR3 sequence: CAISGAGPNTGELFF. Written as DNA, the CDR3 is TGTGCCATCAGTGGGGCAGGCCCGAACACCGGGGAGCTGTTTTTT.

By proportion, this clonotype is large (0.1 to 1%). This sequence joins TRBV7-2 and TRBJ2-7; 7 bases agree with TRBD1. The CDR3 sequence is 15 residues long. Losses at the gene ends were 6 bases for V and 2 bases for J; bases not matched to a gene: 10. CDR1 is SGHTA and CDR2 is FQGNSA in the germline V gene. The CDR3 sequence: CASSYSVQGAYEQYF. The CDR3 nucleotides read TGTGCCAGCAGTTACTCGGTGCAGGGGGCCTACGAGCAGTACTTC.

This clonotype is judged large (0.1 to 1%). CDR3 protein: CASSKDKGTGTGELFF. CDR3 nucleotides: TGTGCCAGCAGCAAAGATAAGGGAACGGGCACCGGGGAGCTGTTTTTT. The chain couples TRBV21-1 to TRBJ2-2. TRBV21-1 is assigned pseudogene status. The CDR3 spans 16 residues.

In its sample, this clonotype is medium-sized. The chain employs TRBV30 and TRBJ2-7; D gene unclear. Germline CDR1 and CDR2: GTSNPN and SVGIG (reference sequence). Trimming took 5 bases from V and 2 from J, leaving 10 bases between them. The CDR3 totals 12 residues. The CDR3 nucleotides read TGTGCCTGGTGGGCTGTCCCCTACGAGCAGTACTTC. Its translation: CAWWAVPYEQYF.

The chain is built from TRBV25-1 and TRBJ2-2, with a tentative D call TRBD1 (6 bases). Germline V gene lookup returns CDR1 MGHDK and CDR2 SYGVNS. CDR3 length equals 15 residues. Trimming stripped 2 bases from V and 6 bases from J, with 13 bases between. The CDR3 is CASSEGSGEPGELFF. The CDR3 DNA sequence: TGTGCCAGCAGTGAAGGCTCAGGGGAGCCCGGGGAGCTGTTTTTT.

This clonotype is judged medium-sized. This chain links TRBV4-1 with TRBJ2-5, with 7 bases identical to TRBD2. With 2 bases clipped from V and 1 base from J, the junction kept 10 bases outside the gene matches. The CDR3 length is 17 residues. Per the germline V gene, CDR1 is MGHRA and CDR2 is YSYEKL. The CDR3 is CASSQRGGGGGQETQYF. DNA for the CDR3: TGCGCCAGCAGCCAACGGGGTGGCGGGGGAGGCCAAGAGACCCAGTACTTC.

This clonotype is categorized as large. This chain links TRBV24-1 with TRBJ2-1; D possibly corresponds to TRBD1 (6 bases). In germline, CDR1 is KGHDR, CDR2 SFDVKD. This CDR3 comprises 14 residues. V lost 4 bases to trimming and J lost 2 bases, with 8 bases between them. The CDR3 DNA reads TGTGCCACCAGTGACCGGACAGCCTACAATGAGCAGTTCTTC. Translating it yields CATSDRTAYNEQFF.

By share, this clonotype counts as medium-sized. V gene TRBV28 combines with J gene TRBJ1-1; a weak D match, TRBD1 (5 bases). CDR1 and CDR2 from the germline V gene are MDHEN and SYDVKM. The CDR3 is 16 residues long. With 10 bases removed from V and 4 bases from J, the gap between germline ends came to 25 bases. The DNA for the CDR3 is TGTGCCACGACCACTCCGGCAGGGCGTGCTGGCACTGAAGCTTTCTTT. Protein: CATTTPAGRAGTEAFF.

By its share, this clonotype is medium-sized. V is TRBV29-1 and J is TRBJ2-2; D may be TRBD1 (6 bases). The CDR3 is 16 amino acids. The germline V gene has CDR1 SQVTM and CDR2 ANQGSEA. V dropped 4 bases and J dropped 2 bases, with 17 bases sitting between them. The CDR3 sequence is CSVGYREMANTGELFF. The CDR3 bases are TGCAGCGTTGGCTACAGGGAGATGGCAAACACCGGGGAGCTGTTTTTT.

This clonotype qualifies as medium-sized. The rearrangement joins TRBV25-1 to TRBJ2-2; 8 bases are a match to TRBD1. The V gene's germline CDR1 is MGHDK and CDR2 SYGVNS. Trimming cost V 1 base and J 1 base; bases outside gene matches: 2. This CDR3 spans 16 amino acids. The CDR3 DNA sequence: TGTGCCAGCAGTGAATCGACAGGGGTGAACACCGGGGAGCTGTTTTTT. It yields the protein CASSESTGVNTGELFF.

Sample share makes this clonotype medium-sized. This sequence joins TRBV6-1 and TRBJ2-7; 7 positions match TRBD1. The CDR3 runs to 13 residues. The germline V gene has CDR1 MNHNS and CDR2 SASEGT. With V trimmed by 8 bases and J by 3 bases, 7 bases remained unmatched. This CDR3 reads CASWDSLDYEQYF. In DNA, the CDR3 is TGTGCCAGCTGGGACAGTCTCGACTACGAGCAGTACTTC.

This clonotype was seen a few times. The CDR3 loop reads CASRSSYEQYF. Here the CDR3 DNA reads TGTGCCAGCAGGTCCTCCTACGAGCAGTACTTC. The rearrangement uses TRBV28 and TRBJ2-7; D not certain. The V end was cut by 6 bases, the J end by 0 bases, with 3 bases between. This CDR3 spans 11 amino acids. The V gene's germline CDR1 is MDHEN and CDR2 SYDVKM.

This clonotype is large in the sample. The CDR3 sequence is CASSLLAGTGDWEQYF. The DNA for the CDR3 is TGTGCCAGCAGCTTACTGGCGGGGACAGGGGATTGGGAGCAGTACTTC. This chain connects TRBV7-9 to TRBJ2-7; TRBD1 matches at 10 bases. This CDR3 comprises 16 residues. Trimming cost V 2 bases and J 7 bases; bases outside gene matches: 11. Per germline, CDR1 SEHNR and CDR2 FQNEAQ (reference sequence).

By its share, this clonotype is medium-sized (0.01 to 0.1%). The V gene is TRBV29-1, the J gene TRBJ2-7; 10 nucleotides line up with TRBD1. Trimming at V came to 6 bases and at J to 5 bases, leaving 7 bases not matched to a gene. Germline assignment: CDR1 SQVTM and CDR2 ANQGSEA. The CDR3 spans 13 residues. The DNA for the CDR3 is TGCAGCGTACGGACAGGGGGTGGACACGAGCAGTACTTC. Amino acids: CSVRTGGGHEQYF.

J is TRBJ2-1 and V is TRBV2; D not certain. This CDR3 has 12 amino acids. Germline V gene data show CDR1 as SNHLY and CDR2 as FYNNEI. The germline V and J ends were trimmed by 3 bases and 10 bases, with 10 bases remaining between them. CDR3 in DNA: TGTGCCAGCAGTGACAGAGCTGACGAGCAGTTCTTC. Translated: CASSDRADEQFF. Together with reference TRBV2 and TRBJ2-1, the CDR3 gives the full variable domain: EPEVTQTPSHQVTQMGQEVILRCVPISNHLYFYWYRQILGQKVEFLVSFYNNEISEKSEIFDDQFSVERPDGSNFTLKIRSTKLEDSAMYFCASSDRADEQFFGPGTRLTVL.

By share of the sample, this clonotype is large (0.1 to 1%). The chain couples TRBV4-1 to TRBJ2-7; possible D gene TRBD1, 6 bases. Trimming cost V 2 bases and J 4 bases, with 9 bases left between them. Germline-derived CDR1 and CDR2 are MGHRA and YSYEKL. The CDR3 sequence is 13 residues long. CDR3 bases: TGCGCCAGCAGCCAAAACAGGGATTACGAGCAGTACTTC. It is translated as CASSQNRDYEQYF.

This clonotype qualifies as medium-sized. The chain is built from TRBV28 and TRBJ2-1, with 11 bases that match TRBD2. CDR3 length: 16 amino acids. V trimming: 5 bases; J trimming: 4 bases; junction bases outside the gene matches: 7. In germline, CDR1 is MDHEN, CDR2 SYDVKM. DNA of the CDR3: TGTGCCAGCAGTCCCCTAGCGGGAGGACGTTACAATGAGCAGTTCTTC. Protein sequence: CASSPLAGGRYNEQFF.

This clonotype is large within its sample. The chain has TRBV27 and TRBJ2-7, with 14 positions matching TRBD2. The V gene's germline CDR1 is MNHEY and CDR2 SMNVEV (reference sequence). This CDR3 has 16 amino acids. J was trimmed by 5 bases and V by 5 bases; bases with no gene match: 8. CDR3 amino acids: CASSTSGLAGVDEQYF. The CDR3 bases are TGTGCCAGCAGTACATCGGGACTAGCGGGAGTCGACGAGCAGTACTTC.

By share, this clonotype ranks as large. CDR3: CSASSPALPSNQPQHF. In DNA form, the CDR3 reads TGCAGTGCTAGTAGTCCGGCCTTGCCGAGCAATCAGCCCCAGCATTTT. The chain has TRBV20-1 and TRBJ1-5, with D unclear. The germline CDR1 and CDR2 sequences are DFQATT and SNEGSKA (reference sequence). The V end lost 3 bases, the J end lost 1 base, and 16 bases lay between the germline ends. The CDR3 length is 16 residues.

This clonotype is medium-sized (0.01 to 0.1%) by share. The genes are TRBV19 and TRBJ2-1; 15 positions match TRBD2. This CDR3 is built from 17 residues. V dropped 5 bases and J dropped 3; count of bases not matched to a gene: 5. From germline, CDR1 is LNHDA and CDR2 SQIVND (reference sequence). The CDR3 sequence: CASSEGLAGGLYNEQFF. The DNA for the CDR3 is TGTGCCAGTAGTGAGGGACTAGCGGGAGGCCTCTACAATGAGCAGTTCTTC.

Concerning this clonotype itself: Being one base from a much bigger clone, this may be a read error. V and J are TRBV28 and TRBJ2-7, with a tentative D call TRBD2 (6 bases). The CDR3 has 14 amino acids. Per the germline V gene, CDR1 is MDHEN and CDR2 is SYDVKM. The CDR3 is CASSSPGLHYKQYF. As DNA, the CDR3 is TGTGCCAGCAGTTCGCCGGGACTCCACTACAAGCAGTACTTC.

This clonotype is large. The chain employs TRBV19 and TRBJ2-4, with 7 bases matching TRBD1. CDR3 length equals 13 residues. V lost 7 bases to trimming and J lost 6 bases; unmatched junction nucleotides: 6. Germline V gives CDR1 LNHDA, CDR2 SQIVND (reference sequence). The CDR3 region is CASIGDSRNIQYF. The CDR3 DNA follows: TGTGCCAGTATAGGGGACAGCCGAAACATTCAGTACTTC. The full variable domain, in which reference TRBV19 and TRBJ2-4 provide the parts outside the CDR3, is DGGITQSPKYLFRKEGQNVTLSCEQNLNHDAMYWYRQDPGQGLRLIYYSQIVNDFQKGDIAEGYSVSREKKESFPLTVTSAQKNPTAFYLCASIGDSRNIQYFGAGTRLSVL.

This clonotype is deemed medium-sized (0.01 to 0.1%). In DNA, the CDR3 is TGTGCCAGCAGCCCGAGACTAGCGGGGGCCCACCAGAACACCGGGGAGCTGTTTTTT. It is translated as CASSPRLAGAHQNTGELFF. The chain employs TRBV7-9 and TRBJ2-2, with 12 bases fitting TRBD2. The CDR3 sequence is 19 residues long. Per germline, CDR1 SEHNR and CDR2 FQNEAQ (reference sequence). The V and J ends lost 5 bases and 1 base, in that order; junction bases with no gene match: 11.

By sample share, this clonotype is large. The chain employs TRBV5-8 and TRBJ2-2; TRBD1 might be the D (5 bases). The V gene's germline CDR1 is SGHTS and CDR2 YDEGEE. The length of the CDR3 is 15 residues. V was shortened by 4 bases and J by 4 bases, with 14 bases between the two germline ends. The CDR3 DNA follows: TGTGCCAGCAGCCACAGGAGACCCGCCACCGGGGAGCTGTTTTTT. Translation: CASSHRRPATGELFF. The full variable domain, its missing parts supplied by reference TRBV5-8 and TRBJ2-2, is EAGVTQSPTHLIKTRGQQATLRCSPISGHTSVYWYQQALGLGLQFLLWYDEGEERNRGNFPPRFSGRQFPNYSSELNVNALELEDSALYLCASSHRRPATGELFFGEGSRLTVL.

The V call is TRBV6-2 or TRBV6-3, the J call TRBJ2-2; a possible D gene is TRBD1 (6 bases). The CDR3 is 14 residues long. Germline V lookup: CDR1 MNHEY, CDR2 SVGEGT. Trimming removed 4 bases at V and 5 bases at J, with 11 bases between. CDR3 DNA: TGTGCCAGCAGTTGGGCAGGGGAGACCGGGGAGCTGTTTTTT. Residues: CASSWAGETGELFF.